The 11 T cell receptor beta chains given below trace back to one sample, sequenced in a study of blood T cell repertoires in COVID-19. The method was immunoSEQ multiplex PCR; TCRdb's version includes in-frame clones alone and lacks a portion of them. The data hold 110,000 to 150,000 clones, with 86% observed a single time. Sequencing was carried out using PBMCs or T cells enriched from blood (not recorded which). The receptors derive from a man aged 50 or older who had recovered from COVID-19.

The chain employs TRBV18 and TRBJ1-1, with D possibly being TRBD1 (5 bases). V was cut by 4 bases and J by 9 bases, with 12 bases left in between. The CDR3 has 12 amino acids. Germline CDR1 reads KGHSH; CDR2 reads LQKENI. The chain's CDR3 is CASSLQDTKAFF. The CDR3 DNA sequence: TGTGCCAGCTCACTACAGGACACAAAAGCTTTCTTT.

There are a few counts of this clone. V gene TRBV9 combines with J gene TRBJ2-7; possibly TRBD2 for D (5 bases). The V end was cut by 0 bases, the J end by 0 bases, with 13 bases between. CDR3 size: 16 residues. Germline V gives CDR1 SGDLS, CDR2 YYNGEE. This CDR3 reads CASSVVGRLSSYEQYV. The CDR3 nucleotides read TGTGCCAGCAGCGTAGTGGGGAGACTGAGCTCCTACGAGCAGTACGTC.

The gene calls are TRBV27 and TRBJ2-1, with D possibly TRBD2 on 5 matching bases. The germline CDR1 and CDR2 sequences are MNHEY and SMNVEV (reference sequence). This CDR3 has 16 amino acids. V gave up 8 bases and J gave up 2 bases, with 19 bases separating them. In DNA, the CDR3 is TGTGCCAGCGCCGCCCAGCGGCTGAAACCCTACAATGAGCAGTTCTTC. Translated, it gives CASAAQRLKPYNEQFF.

This chain uses TRBV7-9 with TRBJ2-5, with TRBD2 matching 7 bases. The CDR3 is made up of 15 amino acids. V lost 5 bases and J lost 4; bases outside the gene matches: 10. Germline CDR1 reads SEHNR; CDR2 reads FQNEAQ (reference sequence). CDR3 nucleotide sequence: TGTGCCAGCAGCCCCCCTTCCGGGGGGACAGAGACCCAGTACTTC. This sequence encodes CASSPPSGGTETQYF. Drawing the rest from reference TRBV7-9 and TRBJ2-5, the complete variable domain is DTGVSQNPRHKITKRGQNVTFRCDPISEHNRLYWYRQTLGQGPEFLTYFQNEAQLEKSRLLSDRFSAERPKGSFSTLEIQRTEQGDSAMYLCASSPPSGGTETQYFGPGTRLLVL.

This clone was detected only a few times. The rearrangement joins TRBV6-4 to TRBJ2-1, with TRBD1 identical over 12 bases. Germline V lookup: CDR1 MRHNA, CDR2 SNTAGT. The V and J ends lost 2 bases and 10 bases, in that order; junction bases with no gene match: 9. The CDR3 runs 16 residues. The DNA for the CDR3 is TGTGCCAGCAGTGACGTCCGGGGACAGGGGGCTGGGGAGCAGTTCTTC. As protein: CASSDVRGQGAGEQFF.

CDR3 DNA: TGTGCCAGCAGCTCCGGTGGGACTAGCGGGGAAGAGACCCAGTACTTC. Protein product: CASSSGGTSGEETQYF. The gene calls are TRBV7-9 and TRBJ2-5, with TRBD2 identical over 13 bases. The germline V gene encodes CDR1 SEHNR and CDR2 FQNEAQ (reference sequence). V lost 4 bases, J lost 3 bases, and 5 bases stayed unmatched. The CDR3 contains 16 residues. The full variable domain, with the rest looked up from reference TRBV7-9 and TRBJ2-5, is DTGVSQNPRHKITKRGQNVTFRCDPISEHNRLYWYRQTLGQGPEFLTYFQNEAQLEKSRLLSDRFSAERPKGSFSTLEIQRTEQGDSAMYLCASSSGGTSGEETQYFGPGTRLLVL.

V and J are TRBV6-6 and TRBJ1-5; D may be TRBD1 (5 bases). This CDR3 spans 17 amino acids. Germline V gene lookup returns CDR1 MNHNY and CDR2 SVGAGI (reference sequence). V was clipped by 5 bases and J by 0 bases, with 17 bases between them. The CDR3 DNA is TGTGCCAGCAGTCAATCGGCAGGGATTTATAGCAATCAGCCCCAGCATTTT. Amino acids: CASSQSAGIYSNQPQHF.

The DNA for the CDR3 is TGTGCCAGCAGATGGAGACAGGGCCAGTACAATGAGCAGTTCTTC. Translated: CASRWRQGQYNEQFF. The gene calls are TRBV2 and TRBJ2-1, with 7 bases fitting TRBD1. The CDR3 runs to 15 residues. V was clipped by 6 bases and J by 4 bases; unmatched bases: 9. Per germline, CDR1 SNHLY and CDR2 FYNNEI.

The V and J genes are TRBV5-6 and TRBJ2-3; 9 bases align to TRBD2. The germline gives CDR1 SGHDT, CDR2 YYEEEE. J was trimmed by 4 bases and V by 4 bases; bases with no gene match: 7. CDR3 length: 15 amino acids. CDR3 sequence (DNA): TGTGCCAGCAGCGACTTAGCGGGAGTGGCAGATACGCAGTATTTT. Translating gives CASSDLAGVADTQYF.

The chain uses TRBV28 and TRBJ2-7; 8 bases align to TRBD1. Germline assignment: CDR1 MDHEN and CDR2 SYDVKM. The CDR3 has 15 amino acids. The J segment lost 6 bases and the V segment lost 6 bases, leaving 13 bases of the junction unmatched. CDR3 sequence: CASRPTRTGWSEQYV. In nucleotides, the CDR3 is TGTGCCAGCAGACCCACGAGGACAGGGTGGAGCGAGCAGTACGTC.

This chain's CDR3 is CASSRRIGGTDTQYF. CDR3 DNA: TGTGCCAGCAGCCGCCGTATAGGGGGAACAGATACGCAGTATTTT. V is TRBV11-2 and J is TRBJ2-3; possible D gene TRBD1, 6 bases. Germline CDR1 SGHAT, CDR2 FQNNGV. V was shortened by 5 bases and J by 3 bases, with 15 bases between the two germline ends. This CDR3 has 15 residues.